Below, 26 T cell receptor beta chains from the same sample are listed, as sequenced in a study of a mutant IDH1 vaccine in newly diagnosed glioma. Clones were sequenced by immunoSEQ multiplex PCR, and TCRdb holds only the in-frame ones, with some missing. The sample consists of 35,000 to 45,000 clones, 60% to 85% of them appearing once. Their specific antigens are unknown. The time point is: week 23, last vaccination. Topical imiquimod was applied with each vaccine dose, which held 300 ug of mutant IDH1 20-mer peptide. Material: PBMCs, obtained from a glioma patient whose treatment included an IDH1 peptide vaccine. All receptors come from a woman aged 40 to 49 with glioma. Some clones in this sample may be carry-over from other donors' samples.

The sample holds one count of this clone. CDR3 loop: CATSSGNYGYTF. As DNA, the CDR3 is TGTGCCACCAGCTCGGGTAACTATGGCTACACCTTC. The J gene is TRBJ1-2, the V gene TRBV15; D not resolved. There are 12 residues in the CDR3. The V end lost 5 bases, the J end lost 1 base, and 5 bases lay between the germline ends. Germline V gene lookup returns CDR1 LNHNV and CDR2 YYDKDF (reference sequence).

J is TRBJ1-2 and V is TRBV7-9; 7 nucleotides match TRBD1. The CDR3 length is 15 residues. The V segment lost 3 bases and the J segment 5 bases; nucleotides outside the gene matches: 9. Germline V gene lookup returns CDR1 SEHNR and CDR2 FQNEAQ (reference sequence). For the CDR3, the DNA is TGTGCCAGCAGCTTCCTACAGGGGCCGCTATATGGCTACACCTTC. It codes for CASSFLQGPLYGYTF.

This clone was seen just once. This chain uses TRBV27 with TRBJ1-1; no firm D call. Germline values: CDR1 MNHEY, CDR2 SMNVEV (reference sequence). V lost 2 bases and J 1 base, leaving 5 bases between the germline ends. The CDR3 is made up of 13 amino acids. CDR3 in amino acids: CASSLRPNTEAFF. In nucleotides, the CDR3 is TGTGCCAGCAGTTTAAGGCCGAACACTGAAGCTTTCTTT.

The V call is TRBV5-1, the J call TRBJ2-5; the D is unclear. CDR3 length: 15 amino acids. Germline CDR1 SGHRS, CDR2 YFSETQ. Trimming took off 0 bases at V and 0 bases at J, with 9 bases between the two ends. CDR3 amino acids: CASSLDLNHQETQYF. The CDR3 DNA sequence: TGCGCCAGCAGCTTGGACTTAAATCACCAAGAGACCCAGTACTTC.

The CDR3 protein is CASSRQDPYNSPLHF. CDR3 nucleotide sequence: TGCGCCAGCAGTCGGCAGGACCCCTATAATTCACCCCTCCACTTT. The chain carries TRBV10-2 and TRBJ1-6; no clear D. Germline lookup yields CDR1 WSHSY and CDR2 SAAADI. The CDR3 covers 15 residues. The V end lost 5 bases, the J end lost 2 bases, and 10 bases lay between the germline ends.

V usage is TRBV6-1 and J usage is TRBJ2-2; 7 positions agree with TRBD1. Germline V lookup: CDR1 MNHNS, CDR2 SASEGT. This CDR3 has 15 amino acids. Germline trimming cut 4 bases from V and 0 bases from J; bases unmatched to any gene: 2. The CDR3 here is CASSGGQSNTGELFF. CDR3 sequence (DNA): TGTGCCAGCAGTGGGGGACAGTCGAACACCGGGGAGCTGTTTTTT.

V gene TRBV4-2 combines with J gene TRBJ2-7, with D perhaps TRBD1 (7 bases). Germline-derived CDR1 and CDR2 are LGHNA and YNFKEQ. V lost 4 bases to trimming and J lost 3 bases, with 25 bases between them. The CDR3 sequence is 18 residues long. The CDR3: CASSPRAFQGGIFYEQYF. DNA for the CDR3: TGTGCCAGCAGCCCTAGAGCCTTCCAGGGGGGTATTTTCTACGAGCAGTACTTC.

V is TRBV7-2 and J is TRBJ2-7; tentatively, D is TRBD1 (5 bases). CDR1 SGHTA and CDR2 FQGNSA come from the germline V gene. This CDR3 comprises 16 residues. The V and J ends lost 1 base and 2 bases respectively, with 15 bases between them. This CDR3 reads CASSLDWLGPTYEQYF. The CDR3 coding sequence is TGTGCCAGCAGCTTAGATTGGCTGGGGCCCACCTACGAGCAGTACTTC. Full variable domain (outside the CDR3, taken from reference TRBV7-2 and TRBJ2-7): GAGVSQSPSNKVTEKGKDVELRCDPISGHTALYWYRQSLGQGLEFLIYFQGNSAPDKSGLPSDRFSAERTGGSVSTLTIQRTQQEDSAVYLCASSLDWLGPTYEQYFGPGTRLTVT.

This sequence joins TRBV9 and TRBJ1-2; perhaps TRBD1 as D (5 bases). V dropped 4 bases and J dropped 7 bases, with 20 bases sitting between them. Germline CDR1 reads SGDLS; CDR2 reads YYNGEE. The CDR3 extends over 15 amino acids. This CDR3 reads CASSPHPGAGVGYTF. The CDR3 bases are TGTGCCAGCAGCCCGCATCCCGGGGCCGGTGTTGGCTACACCTTC.

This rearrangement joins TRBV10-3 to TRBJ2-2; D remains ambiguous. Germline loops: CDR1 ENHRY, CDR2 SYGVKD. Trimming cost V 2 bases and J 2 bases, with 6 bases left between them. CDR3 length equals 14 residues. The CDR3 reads CAISEGRNTGELFF. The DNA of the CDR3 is TGTGCCATCAGTGAGGGTAGAAACACCGGGGAGCTGTTTTTT.

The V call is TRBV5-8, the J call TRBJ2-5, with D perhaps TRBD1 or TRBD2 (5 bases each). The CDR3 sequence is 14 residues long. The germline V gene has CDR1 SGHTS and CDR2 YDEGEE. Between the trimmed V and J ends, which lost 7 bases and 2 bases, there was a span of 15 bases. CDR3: CASGSGTLQETQYF. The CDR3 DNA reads TGTGCCAGCGGCTCCGGGACCCTGCAAGAGACCCAGTACTTC. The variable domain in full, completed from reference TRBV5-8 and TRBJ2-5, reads EAGVTQSPTHLIKTRGQQATLRCSPISGHTSVYWYQQALGLGLQFLLWYDEGEERNRGNFPPRFSGRQFPNYSSELNVNALELEDSALYLCASGSGTLQETQYFGPGTRLLVL.

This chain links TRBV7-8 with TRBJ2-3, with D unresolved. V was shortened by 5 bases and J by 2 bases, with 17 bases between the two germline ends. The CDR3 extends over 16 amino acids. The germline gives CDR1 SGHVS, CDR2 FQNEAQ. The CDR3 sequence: CASSPRPGPYTDTQYF. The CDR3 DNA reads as TGTGCCAGCAGCCCGAGACCGGGTCCCTACACAGATACGCAGTATTTT.

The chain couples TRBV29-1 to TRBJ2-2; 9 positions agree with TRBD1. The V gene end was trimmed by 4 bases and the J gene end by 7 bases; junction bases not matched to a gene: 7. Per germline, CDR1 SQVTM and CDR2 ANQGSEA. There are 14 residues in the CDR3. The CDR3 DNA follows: TGCAGCGTTGGGGGACAGGGTATAGGCGGGGAGCTGTTTTTT. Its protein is CSVGGQGIGGELFF.

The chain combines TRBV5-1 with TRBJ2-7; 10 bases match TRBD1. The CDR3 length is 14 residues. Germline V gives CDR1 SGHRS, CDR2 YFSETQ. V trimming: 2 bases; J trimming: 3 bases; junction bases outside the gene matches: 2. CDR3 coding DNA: TGCGCCAGCAGCTTTGGGACAGGGGACTACGAGCAGTACTTC. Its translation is CASSFGTGDYEQYF.

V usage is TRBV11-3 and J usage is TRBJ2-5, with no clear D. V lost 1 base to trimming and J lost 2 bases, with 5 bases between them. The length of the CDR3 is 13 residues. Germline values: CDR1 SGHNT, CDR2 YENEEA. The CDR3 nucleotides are TGTGCCAGCAGCTTAGGGATACAAGAGACCCAGTACTTC. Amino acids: CASSLGIQETQYF.

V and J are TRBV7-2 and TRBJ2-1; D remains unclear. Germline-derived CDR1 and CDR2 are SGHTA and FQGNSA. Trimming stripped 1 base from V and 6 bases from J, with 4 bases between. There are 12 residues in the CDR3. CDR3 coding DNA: TGTGCCAGCAGCTTAGAGTCCAATGAGCAGTTCTTC. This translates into CASSLESNEQFF.

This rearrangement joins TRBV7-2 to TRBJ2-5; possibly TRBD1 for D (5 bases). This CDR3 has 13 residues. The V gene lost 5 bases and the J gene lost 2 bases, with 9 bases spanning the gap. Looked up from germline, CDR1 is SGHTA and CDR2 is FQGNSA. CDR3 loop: CASSVDTQETQYF. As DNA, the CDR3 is TGTGCCAGCAGCGTGGACACTCAAGAGACCCAGTACTTC.

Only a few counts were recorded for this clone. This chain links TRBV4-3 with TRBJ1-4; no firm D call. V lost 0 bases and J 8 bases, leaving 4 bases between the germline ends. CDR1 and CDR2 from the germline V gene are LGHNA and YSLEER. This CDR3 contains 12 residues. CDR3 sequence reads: CASSQDREKLFF. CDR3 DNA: TGCGCCAGCAGCCAAGATAGGGAAAAACTGTTTTTT.

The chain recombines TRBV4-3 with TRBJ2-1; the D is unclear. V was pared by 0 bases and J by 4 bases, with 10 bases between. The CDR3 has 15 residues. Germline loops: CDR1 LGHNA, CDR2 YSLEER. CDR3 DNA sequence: TGCGCCAGCAGCCAAGATGGGGTGGGATACAATGAGCAGTTCTTC. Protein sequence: CASSQDGVGYNEQFF.

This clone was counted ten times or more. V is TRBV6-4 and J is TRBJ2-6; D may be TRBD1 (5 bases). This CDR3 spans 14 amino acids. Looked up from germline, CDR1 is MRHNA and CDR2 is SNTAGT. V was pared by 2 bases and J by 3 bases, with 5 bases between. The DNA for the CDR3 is TGTGCCAGCAGTGACAGGGGTGGGGCCAACGTCCTGACTTTC. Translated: CASSDRGGANVLTF.

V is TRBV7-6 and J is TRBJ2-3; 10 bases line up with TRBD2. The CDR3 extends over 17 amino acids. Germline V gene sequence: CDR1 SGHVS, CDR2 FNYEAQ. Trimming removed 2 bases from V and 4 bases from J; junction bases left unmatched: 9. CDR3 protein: CASSLFPPSGSPDTQYF. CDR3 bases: TGTGCCAGCAGCTTATTTCCCCCTAGCGGGAGCCCAGATACGCAGTATTTT.

CDR3 DNA: TGTGCCAGCAGTTACCTCCGGGTGGGAACAGATACGCAGTATTTT. Translation: CASSYLRVGTDTQYF. The rearrangement joins TRBV6-5 to TRBJ2-3, with unresolved D. CDR3 length equals 15 residues. Germline-derived CDR1 and CDR2 are MNHEY and SVGAGI. Trimming took 2 bases from V and 3 from J, leaving 12 bases between them.

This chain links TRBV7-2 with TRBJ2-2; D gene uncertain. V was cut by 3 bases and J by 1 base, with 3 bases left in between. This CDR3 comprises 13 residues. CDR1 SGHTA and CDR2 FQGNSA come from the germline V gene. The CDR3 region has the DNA TGTGCCAGCAGCTTGCGGAACACCGGGGAGCTGTTTTTT. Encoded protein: CASSLRNTGELFF.

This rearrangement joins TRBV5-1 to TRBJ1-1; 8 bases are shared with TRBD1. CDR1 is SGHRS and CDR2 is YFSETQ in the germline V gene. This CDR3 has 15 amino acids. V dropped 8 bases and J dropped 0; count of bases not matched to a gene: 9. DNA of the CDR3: TGCGCCAGTAGTGGACAGGGAATGATGAACACTGAAGCTTTCTTT. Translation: CASSGQGMMNTEAFF.

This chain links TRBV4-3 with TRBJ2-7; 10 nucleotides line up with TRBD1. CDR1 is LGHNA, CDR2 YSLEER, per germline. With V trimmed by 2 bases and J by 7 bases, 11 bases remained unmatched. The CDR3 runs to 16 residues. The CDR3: CASSQQRTGGTEEQYF. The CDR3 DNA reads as TGCGCCAGCAGCCAACAAAGGACAGGGGGGACTGAAGAGCAGTACTTC.

The CDR3 loop reads CASSRTPEAPDTQYF. CDR3 coding DNA: TGTGCCAGCAGCCGGACACCCGAAGCCCCAGATACGCAGTATTTT. This sequence joins TRBV6-5 and TRBJ2-3, with a weak D call TRBD1 (5 bases). The CDR3 consists of 15 residues. V lost 6 bases to trimming and J lost 4 bases, with 17 bases between them. Germline V CDR1 and CDR2: MNHEY, SVGAGI.